The 10 T cell receptor beta chains below were found in one sample sequenced in a study of blood T cell repertoires in COVID-19. Measured with immunoSEQ multiplex PCR; TCRdb has only the in-frame clones, and not every one. The table has about 430,000 clones, roughly 90% seen once; the top ten hold roughly 0.87%. The sequenced material came from peripheral blood. These receptor sequences come from a man in his late teens or twenties with COVID-19, enrolled during active disease.

The rearrangement links TRBV18 to TRBJ2-5; D is unclear. The V end lost 2 bases, the J end lost 5 bases, and 12 bases lay between the germline ends. The CDR3 spans 14 residues. Looked up from germline, CDR1 is KGHSH and CDR2 is LQKENI. CDR3 region: CASSPIEVAETQYF. DNA for the CDR3: TGTGCCAGCTCACCAATAGAGGTTGCGGAGACCCAGTACTTC. Filled out from reference TRBV18 and TRBJ2-5, the complete variable domain reads NAGVMQNPRHLVRRRGQEARLRCSPMKGHSHVYWYRQLPEEGLKFMVYLQKENIIDESGMPKERFSAEFPKEGPSILRIQQVVRGDSAAYFCASSPIEVAETQYFGPGTRLLVL.

The rearrangement links TRBV6-2 or TRBV6-3 to TRBJ2-5, with 12 positions matching TRBD2. Germline assignment: CDR1 MNHEY and CDR2 SVGEGT. The V gene end was trimmed by 5 bases and the J gene end by 7 bases; junction bases not matched to a gene: 5. The CDR3 length is 14 residues. In DNA form, the CDR3 reads TGTGCCAGCAGTCCAGGACTAGCGGGAACGACCCAGTACTTC. Amino acid sequence: CASSPGLAGTTQYF.

J is TRBJ2-2 and V is TRBV3-1 (or the pseudogene TRBV3-2), with TRBD2 matching 7 bases. The CDR3 runs to 17 residues. Germline V lookup: CDR1 LGHDT, CDR2 YNNKEL (reference sequence). V gave up 0 bases and J gave up 4 bases; unmatched junction bases: 8. CDR3 sequence (DNA): TGTGCCAGCAGCCAAGAATCGGCGGGAGCGGGCACCGGGGAGCTGTTTTTT. Translation gives CASSQESAGAGTGELFF.

The chain employs TRBV19 and TRBJ2-3, with D perhaps TRBD1 (5 bases). The CDR3 has 14 residues. From germline, CDR1 is LNHDA and CDR2 SQIVND (reference sequence). V gave up 1 base and J gave up 0 bases, with 5 bases separating them. CDR3 amino acids: CASSIAGSTDTQYF. The CDR3 DNA is TGTGCCAGTAGTATAGCAGGGAGCACAGATACGCAGTATTTT. Looking up the rest from reference TRBV19 and TRBJ2-3 gives the full variable domain: DGGITQSPKYLFRKEGQNVTLSCEQNLNHDAMYWYRQDPGQGLRLIYYSQIVNDFQKGDIAEGYSVSREKKESFPLTVTSAQKNPTAFYLCASSIAGSTDTQYFGPGTRLTVL.

J is TRBJ2-1 and V is TRBV19; D unresolved. Trimming took off 5 bases at V and 4 bases at J, with 9 bases between the two ends. The CDR3 is 13 residues long. Looked up from germline, CDR1 is LNHDA and CDR2 is SQIVND (reference sequence). The CDR3 is CASSLSGYNEQFF. Written as DNA, the CDR3 is TGTGCCAGTAGTCTCTCAGGATACAATGAGCAGTTCTTC. Drawing the rest from reference TRBV19 and TRBJ2-1, the complete variable domain is DGGITQSPKYLFRKEGQNVTLSCEQNLNHDAMYWYRQDPGQGLRLIYYSQIVNDFQKGDIAEGYSVSREKKESFPLTVTSAQKNPTAFYLCASSLSGYNEQFFGPGTRLTVL.

The genes are TRBV7-2 and TRBJ2-1; 14 bases are shared with TRBD2. Germline-derived CDR1 and CDR2 are SGHTA and FQGNSA. This CDR3 region has 16 residues. With 1 base clipped from V and 5 bases from J, the junction kept 1 base outside the gene matches. The CDR3 nucleotides are TGTGCCAGCAGCTTAGGGACTAGCGGGAGGAACAATGAGCAGTTCTTC. Its protein is CASSLGTSGRNNEQFF.

This chain joins TRBV3-1 (or the pseudogene TRBV3-2) and TRBJ1-4; 11 positions agree with TRBD1. The CDR3 runs to 19 residues. Trimming took 0 bases from V and 7 from J; bases not matched to a gene: 13. Germline CDR1 LGHDT, CDR2 YNNKEL (reference sequence). This CDR3 reads CASSQDFIGQGASGEKLFF. CDR3 DNA sequence: TGTGCCAGCAGCCAAGATTTTATTGGACAGGGGGCGTCGGGTGAAAAACTGTTTTTT.

The chain is built from TRBV14 and TRBJ2-3; tentative D call: TRBD1 (5 bases). This CDR3 has 14 amino acids. Trimming stripped 2 bases from V and 6 bases from J, with 12 bases between. The V gene's germline CDR1 is SGHDN and CDR2 FVKESK. CDR3 region: CASSQIRGSDTQYF. The DNA of the CDR3 is TGTGCCAGCAGCCAAATTAGGGGATCGGATACGCAGTATTTT.

The rearrangement links TRBV7-9 to TRBJ1-6; 10 bases line up with TRBD1. The CDR3 runs to 16 residues. The germline CDR1 and CDR2 sequences are SEHNR and FQNEAQ (reference sequence). Trimming at V came to 7 bases and at J to 8 bases, leaving 11 bases not matched to a gene. The CDR3 nucleotides read TGTGCCAGCACCGGGAGTGGGGACAGGGGTTATTCACCCCTCCACTTT. Translating gives CASTGSGDRGYSPLHF.

This clone was observed a single time. This chain connects TRBV3-1 (or the pseudogene TRBV3-2) to TRBJ2-2; 7 bases map to TRBD1. This CDR3 region has 16 residues. Germline loops: CDR1 LGHDT, CDR2 YNNKEL (reference sequence). Trimming cost V 3 bases and J 4 bases; bases outside gene matches: 8. In DNA, the CDR3 is TGTGCCAGCAGCCATCTCGACAGGGTCGGCACCGGGGAGCTGTTTTTT. Its translation is CASSHLDRVGTGELFF.